The clone carrying this T cell receptor (beta chain) was seen only once. The antigen remains unidentified. This entry is derived from a study of CD8 T cells in Susac syndrome. Study-wide results and limits: It was acknowledged by the study that relatively few individuals were included in its TCR sequencing and HLA analysis.

RNA in amounts of about 0.45 to 1 ug was reverse transcribed with random hexamers. immunoSEQ multiplex PCR amplified TCR beta CDR3 across 54 Vbeta, 13 Jbeta. TCRdb reprocessed the immunoSEQ multiplex PCR reads with MiXCR, giving one entry per CDR3 protein. The table has under 200,000 distinct CDR3 sequences, roughly 96% seen once. Both CD4+ and CD8+ T cells were negatively isolated, and TEMRA cells underwent FACS enrichment. Germline CDR1 is SQVTM and CDR2 is ANQGSEA. The J segment lost 0 bases and the V segment lost 6 bases, leaving 3 bases of the junction unmatched. The CDR3 loop spans 13 amino acids.

The receptor comes from a human donor in good health. J is TRBJ2-3 and V is TRBV29-1, with 7 bases aligning to TRBD2. The sequencing input was CD4+ T cells from PBMCs. The chain's CDR3 is CSVRETSTDTQYF. The DNA of the CDR3 is TGCAGCGTGCGGGAGACGAGCACAGATACGCAGTATTTT.